These 17 T cell receptor beta chains were all obtained from the same sample, sequenced in a study of T cells in localized non-small cell lung cancer. Sequencing used immunoSEQ multiplex PCR; TCRdb keeps in-frame clones, though not all of them. The sample includes nearly 35,000 clones, roughly 90% of them seen just once. The input for sequencing was peripheral blood, taken before any cancer treatment. These receptors were obtained from a woman aged 35 to 69 with stage I lung adenocarcinoma.

V and J are TRBV4-2 and TRBJ1-1, with D maybe TRBD1 (5 bases). V was clipped by 1 base and J by 1 base, with 7 bases between them. In germline, CDR1 is LGHNA, CDR2 YNFKEQ. The CDR3 totals 14 residues. The CDR3 region is CASSQVGGNTEAFF. The CDR3 DNA reads TGTGCCAGCAGCCAAGTGGGGGGGAACACTGAAGCTTTCTTT.

This clone was seen once. The V call is TRBV29-1, the J call TRBJ2-7, with 7 bases aligning to TRBD1. There are 12 residues in the CDR3. V gave up 3 bases and J gave up 3 bases; unmatched junction bases: 2. Germline V gene sequence: CDR1 SQVTM, CDR2 ANQGSEA. This chain's CDR3 is CSVEAGGYEQYF. In nucleotides, the CDR3 is TGCAGCGTTGAGGCAGGGGGCTACGAGCAGTACTTC.

This rearrangement joins TRBV2 to TRBJ1-3; the D is unclear. The CDR3 is 13 residues long. Germline CDR1 is SNHLY and CDR2 is FYNNEI. Between the trimmed V and J ends, which lost 1 base and 4 bases, there was a span of 5 bases. The CDR3 loop reads CASSEVRGNTIYF. For the CDR3, the DNA is TGTGCCAGCAGTGAAGTACGGGGAAACACCATATATTTT.

V usage is TRBV7-2 and J usage is TRBJ2-5, with a possible D match to TRBD2 (5 bases). Germline V gene data show CDR1 as SGHTA and CDR2 as FQGNSA. V lost 5 bases and J 3 bases, leaving 16 bases between the germline ends. The CDR3 runs to 15 residues. CDR3 coding DNA: TGTGCCAGCAGCCCCCGAGGACTGAAAAAAGAGACCCAGTACTTC. It specifies CASSPRGLKKETQYF.

This chain uses TRBV6-6 with TRBJ1-1, with 9 bases fitting TRBD1. J gave up 3 bases and V 8 bases, and 7 bases lay outside the gene matches. CDR1 and CDR2 (germline): MNHNY, SVGAGI (reference sequence). This CDR3 has 14 amino acids. The CDR3 nucleotides are TGTGCCAGCGCCGGGACAGGGATGGACACTGAAGCTTTCTTT. It yields the protein CASAGTGMDTEAFF.

The chain couples TRBV6-5 to TRBJ1-2; D might be TRBD1 (5 bases). Trimming cost V 2 bases and J 2 bases, with 6 bases left between them. Germline CDR1 is MNHEY and CDR2 is SVGAGI. This CDR3 spans 13 amino acids. The CDR3 DNA reads as TGTGCCAGCAGTTACCGACAGAACTATGGCTACACCTTC. Its protein product is CASSYRQNYGYTF.

This rearrangement joins TRBV2 to TRBJ1-2, with 10 bases lining up with TRBD1. V lost 7 bases and J lost 5; bases outside the gene matches: 13. CDR3 length: 16 residues. In germline, CDR1 is SNHLY, CDR2 FYNNEI. CDR3 DNA sequence: TGTGCCAGCACCCTACTACCGGGACAGGGGATATATGGCTACACCTTC. This encodes CASTLLPGQGIYGYTF.

The J gene is TRBJ2-7, the V gene TRBV7-9; D might be TRBD1 or TRBD2, each matching 5 bases. Germline V lookup: CDR1 SEHNR, CDR2 FQNEAQ (reference sequence). CDR3 length: 14 residues. Trimming shortened V by 0 bases and J by 5 bases, and 11 bases separated the two germline ends. The CDR3 spells CASSLAGRTDEQYF. CDR3 nucleotide sequence: TGTGCCAGCAGCTTAGCGGGACGGACGGACGAGCAGTACTTC.

The chain combines TRBV14 with TRBJ2-5, with D perhaps matching TRBD1 (6 bases). Trimming took off 8 bases at V and 2 bases at J, with 9 bases between the two ends. Germline values: CDR1 SGHDN, CDR2 FVKESK. CDR3 length: 12 amino acids. The CDR3 sequence is CASGQTQETQYF. The CDR3 DNA reads as TGTGCCAGCGGACAGACACAAGAGACCCAGTACTTC.

The J gene is TRBJ1-5, the V gene TRBV19; D is unresolved. This CDR3 is built from 14 residues. V shed 0 bases and J shed 5 bases, with 8 bases lying between them. From germline, CDR1 is LNHDA and CDR2 SQIVND (reference sequence). The CDR3 loop reads CASSIDPGDQPQHF. The CDR3 DNA follows: TGTGCCAGTAGTATAGATCCAGGAGATCAGCCCCAGCATTTT.

The chain uses TRBV5-1 and TRBJ1-4; the match to TRBD1 covers 7 bases. Per the germline V gene, CDR1 is SGHRS and CDR2 is YFSETQ. This CDR3 spans 14 amino acids. The V segment lost 4 bases and the J segment 8 bases; nucleotides outside the gene matches: 8. For the CDR3, the DNA is TGCGCCAGCAGCATCAGGGGGTTGGACGAAAAACTGTTTTTT. Amino acid sequence: CASSIRGLDEKLFF.

The chain uses TRBV10-1 and TRBJ2-7; no definite D call. Germline CDR1 is WNHNN and CDR2 is SYGVQD (reference sequence). The CDR3 runs 8 residues. CDR3 region: CGTYEQYF. The CDR3 bases are TGCGGCACCTACGAGCAGTACTTC.

This clone was seen a few times. This rearrangement joins TRBV30 to TRBJ1-1; D unclear. The germline CDR1 and CDR2 sequences are GTSNPN and SVGIG (reference sequence). Trimming removed 3 bases from V and 8 bases from J, with 7 bases in between. This CDR3 spans 10 amino acids. The CDR3 DNA follows: TGTGCCTGGAGAGAACCCGAAGCTTTCTTT. Translation gives CAWREPEAFF.

The chain uses TRBV30 and TRBJ2-5; TRBD2 agrees at 15 bases. Germline lookup yields CDR1 GTSNPN and CDR2 SVGIG (reference sequence). V was pared by 0 bases and J by 1 base, with 9 bases of the junction left unmatched. The CDR3 runs 19 residues. Written as DNA, the CDR3 is TGTGCCTGGAGTGTTTTCGAGGGACTAGCGGGGGGTCTCCAAGAGACCCAGTACTTC. It is translated as CAWSVFEGLAGGLQETQYF.

This rearrangement joins TRBV5-1 to TRBJ2-2; 11 bases fit TRBD2. With V trimmed by 3 bases and J by 5 bases, 6 bases remained unmatched. CDR1 and CDR2 from the germline V gene are SGHRS and YFSETQ. This CDR3 has 16 residues. Here the CDR3 reads CASSYRTSGSTGELFF. As DNA, the CDR3 is TGCGCCAGCAGCTATAGGACTAGCGGGTCTACCGGGGAGCTGTTTTTT.

The V and J genes are TRBV25-1 and TRBJ2-3, with TRBD1 matching over 8 bases. Germline V gives CDR1 MGHDK, CDR2 SYGVNS. The CDR3 is made up of 15 amino acids. The junction had 6 bases not matched to a gene; V was cut back by 4 bases and J by 3 bases. CDR3 amino acids: CASSGRTGRTDTQYF. The CDR3 coding sequence is TGTGCCAGCAGTGGGCGGACAGGGCGAACAGATACGCAGTATTTT.

This clone was seen just once. V gene TRBV15 combines with J gene TRBJ2-5, with 7 bases that match TRBD1. This CDR3 is built from 15 residues. CDR1 and CDR2 from the germline V gene are LNHNV and YYDKDF (reference sequence). With V trimmed by 5 bases and J by 12 bases, 18 bases remained unmatched. The CDR3 region is CATSPYRDRLPTEYF. In nucleotides, the CDR3 is TGTGCCACCAGCCCCTACCGGGACAGATTGCCCACTGAGTACTTC.